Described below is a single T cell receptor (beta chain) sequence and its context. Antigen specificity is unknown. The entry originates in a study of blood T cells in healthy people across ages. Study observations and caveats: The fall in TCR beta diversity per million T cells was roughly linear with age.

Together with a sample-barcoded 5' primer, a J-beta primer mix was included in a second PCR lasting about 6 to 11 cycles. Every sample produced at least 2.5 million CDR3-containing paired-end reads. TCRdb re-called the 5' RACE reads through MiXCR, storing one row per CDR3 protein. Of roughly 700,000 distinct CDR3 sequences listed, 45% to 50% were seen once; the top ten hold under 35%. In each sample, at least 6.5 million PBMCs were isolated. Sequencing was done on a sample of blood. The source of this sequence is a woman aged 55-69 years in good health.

DNA for the CDR3: TGCGCCAGCAGCCCCGGAGGGACTAGCGGACGGGTCGCGCAGTATTTT. It is translated as CASSPGGTSGRVAQYF. The chain is built from TRBV5-1 and TRBJ2-3, with 11 bases aligning to TRBD2. With 4 bases clipped from V and 10 bases from J, the junction kept 14 bases outside the gene matches. The CDR3 has 16 amino acids. The germline V gene encodes CDR1 SGHRS and CDR2 YFSETQ.